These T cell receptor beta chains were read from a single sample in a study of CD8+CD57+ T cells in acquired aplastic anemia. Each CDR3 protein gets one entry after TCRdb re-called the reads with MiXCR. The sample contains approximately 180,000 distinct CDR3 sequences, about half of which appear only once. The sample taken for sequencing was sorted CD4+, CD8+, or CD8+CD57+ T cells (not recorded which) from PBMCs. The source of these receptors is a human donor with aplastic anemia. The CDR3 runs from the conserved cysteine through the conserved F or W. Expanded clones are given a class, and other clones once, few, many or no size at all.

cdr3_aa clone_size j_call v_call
CSARGASDAETQYF many TRBJ2-5 TRBV20-1
CASSRGQGEIGTEAFF . TRBJ1-1 TRBV11-1
CASSRTSGNYNEQFF . TRBJ2-1 TRBV7-3
CSARVPGRGSYEQYF many TRBJ2-7 TRBV20-1
CSASGAQEQYF once TRBJ2-7 TRBV20-1
CASRIGHGSYEQYF many TRBJ2-7 TRBV27
CATSYQTLTADEQFF . TRBJ2-1 TRBV24-1
CASSTTGNQPQHF many TRBJ1-5 TRBV6-5
CSARQAVYEQYF once TRBJ2-7 TRBV20-1
CASIPAGADEETQYF many TRBJ2-5 TRBV6-1
CASSLDGGGANVLTF . TRBJ2-6 TRBV7-9
CASSLAGRFPQETQYF once TRBJ2-5 TRBV7-9
CATSDGAEASTDTQYF few TRBJ2-3 TRBV24-1
CATSETDQETQYF . TRBJ2-5 TRBV24-1
CSASFGELSQPQHF . TRBJ1-5 TRBV20-1
CATTGTSGDEQFF . TRBJ2-1 TRBV10-1
CASSSQGTINNGYTF many TRBJ1-2 TRBV6-5
CASSLDETVTEAFF . TRBJ1-1 TRBV7-9
CASSVEPGKYEQYF . TRBJ2-7 TRBV6-1
CASSLGGQVSPLHF many TRBJ1-6 TRBV12-3/TRBV12-4
CASSIDRDQPQHF . TRBJ1-5 TRBV19
CATSRERLSGGYTF few TRBJ1-2 TRBV15
CASTRARSTDTQYF many TRBJ2-3 TRBV19
CATSDFRTGVSTDTQYF . TRBJ2-3 TRBV24-1
CATSSRQGGNIQYF . TRBJ2-4 TRBV15
CSARDSDGYTF many TRBJ1-2 TRBV20-1
CAIRDVDTDTQYF . TRBJ2-3 TRBV10-3
CASSTGLAVYNEQFF few TRBJ2-1 TRBV25-1
CASLSAAADTQYF many TRBJ2-3 TRBV28